These T cell receptor beta chains were read from a single sample in a study of T cells after yellow fever vaccination. Each CDR3 protein is one row after TCRdb ran MiXCR on the 5' RACE reads. The sample lists about 69,000 distinct CDR3 sequences; around 6.2% were seen once. Specimen: CD4+ T cells sorted from PBMCs, collected more than 13 days after the first yellow fever vaccination. The receptor source for this set is a man in his late teens or twenties who received the YFV17D yellow fever vaccine. The CDR3 runs from the conserved cysteine through the conserved F or W. A D gene is named only where the DNA matches it firmly. Size values are once, few and many counts, or a class for expanded clones, and some rows have none.

size: many; V: TRBV5-1; D: TRBD1; J: TRBJ2-3; DNA: TGCGCCAGCAGCCGTACAGGGGGACCAGATACGCAGTATTTT; CDR3: CASSRTGGPDTQYF
size: many; V: TRBV6-2/TRBV6-3; D: NA; J: TRBJ2-5; DNA: TGTGCCAGCAGTCTGTTTCAAGAGACCCAGTACTTC; CDR3: CASSLFQETQYF
size: many; V: TRBV10-1; D: NA; J: TRBJ2-1; DNA: TGCGCCAGCAGCCTATATCGGGCCTACAATGAGCAGTTCTTC; CDR3: CASSLYRAYNEQFF
size: many; V: TRBV20-1; D: TRBD1; J: TRBJ1-4; DNA: TGCAGTGCTAGAGGTGCCCCGGGACAGGTACAGGAAAAACTGTTTTTT; CDR3: CSARGAPGQVQEKLFF
size: many; V: TRBV20-1; D: NA; J: TRBJ1-1; DNA: TGCAGTGCAATAGCCTCGGGGTTCGGCACTGAAGCTTTCTTT; CDR3: CSAIASGFGTEAFF
size: many; V: TRBV7-6; D: NA; J: TRBJ1-3; DNA: TGTGCCAGCAGCTTGAGGGGAGCTGGAAACACCATATATTTT; CDR3: CASSLRGAGNTIYF
size: many; V: TRBV7-9; D: NA; J: TRBJ2-5; DNA: TGTGCCAGCAGCTCCCGCTATGACCGAATGGGAAAGGAGACCCAGTACTTC; CDR3: CASSSRYDRMGKETQYF
size: many; V: TRBV24-1; D: NA; J: TRBJ2-3; DNA: TGTGCCACCAGTGAATCGGACAACAGGGAGACAGATACGCAGTATTTT; CDR3: CATSESDNRETDTQYF
size: NA; V: TRBV5-4; D: TRBD1; J: TRBJ2-3; DNA: TGTGCCAGCAGCTTTCCGGACAGGGGGCCAGATACGCAGTATTTT; CDR3: CASSFPDRGPDTQYF
size: many; V: TRBV7-2; D: TRBD2; J: TRBJ2-3; DNA: TGTGCCAGCAGCTTATCTCGTCGGCGGGGGGGGGCAGATACGCAGTATTTT; CDR3: CASSLSRRRGGADTQYF
size: many; V: TRBV5-4; D: NA; J: TRBJ1-4; DNA: TGTGCCAGCAGCCCCGGCGCCGGTGCAACTAATGAAAAACTGTTTTTT; CDR3: CASSPGAGATNEKLFF
size: many; V: TRBV23-1; D: NA; J: TRBJ2-1; DNA: TGCGCCAGCAGTCAATCCCGGAGGGGGCAGGGGAGCAACAATGAGCAGTTCTTC; CDR3: CASSQSRRGQGSNNEQFF
size: many; V: TRBV5-1; D: NA; J: TRBJ2-7; DNA: TGCGCCAGCAGCTTGTTTCCAGGACCCTACGAGCAGTACTTC; CDR3: CASSLFPGPYEQYF
size: many; V: TRBV18; D: NA; J: TRBJ1-4; DNA: TGTGCCAGCTCACCGAGGACCGCCGAAAAACTGTTTTTT; CDR3: CASSPRTAEKLFF
size: many; V: TRBV20-1; D: NA; J: TRBJ2-6; DNA: TGCAGTGCTAGTGATGACTCTGGGGCCAACGTCCTGACTTTC; CDR3: CSASDDSGANVLTF
size: many; V: TRBV3-1; D: NA; J: TRBJ2-1; DNA: TGTGCCAGCAGCCCACTCGGGGGTAGCTCCTACAATGAGCAGTTCTTC; CDR3: CASSPLGGSSYNEQFF
size: many; V: TRBV28; D: NA; J: TRBJ1-2; DNA: TGTGCCAGCAGGCTGCCCGGGAGATTCGGTGGCTACACCTTC; CDR3: CASRLPGRFGGYTF
size: many; V: TRBV7-9; D: NA; J: TRBJ1-1; DNA: TGTGCCAGCCGGCCGGGCAGCACTGAAGCTTTCTTT; CDR3: CASRPGSTEAFF
size: many; V: TRBV5-1; D: TRBD1; J: TRBJ2-3; DNA: TGCGCCAGCAGCCCTGGACAGGGTTCAGATACGCAGTATTTT; CDR3: CASSPGQGSDTQYF
size: few; V: TRBV3-1; D: NA; J: TRBJ2-3; DNA: TGTGCCAGCAGCCAAGAGGGGCTAAGAACAGATACGCAGTATTTT; CDR3: CASSQEGLRTDTQYF
size: NA; V: TRBV19; D: NA; J: TRBJ1-1; DNA: TGTGCCAGTAAAAATCCACAGGTCTCGGGGGCTGGGACTGAAGCTTTCTTT; CDR3: CASKNPQVSGAGTEAFF
size: many; V: TRBV12-3/TRBV12-4; D: TRBD1; J: TRBJ1-2; DNA: TGTGCCAGCAGGCCGGGACAGGGATCGGGCTACACCTTC; CDR3: CASRPGQGSGYTF
size: many; V: TRBV7-7; D: NA; J: TRBJ2-1; DNA: TGTGCTAGCAGCTTAGGGCGGGACAATGAGCAGTTCTTC; CDR3: CASSLGRDNEQFF
size: many; V: TRBV28; D: TRBD2; J: TRBJ2-1; DNA: TGTGCCAGCAGTCCACCCGACAGACTAGCCTTTGAGCAGTTCTTC; CDR3: CASSPPDRLAFEQFF
size: many; V: TRBV5-6; D: NA; J: TRBJ1-5; DNA: TGTGCCAGCAGCTTGTCGGCCAGGGGTCAGCCCCAGCATTTT; CDR3: CASSLSARGQPQHF
size: many; V: TRBV4-3; D: TRBD1; J: TRBJ2-3; DNA: TGCGCCAGCAGCCGCTGGACAGGGGGGGGAACTAGCACAGATACGCAGTATTTT; CDR3: CASSRWTGGGTSTDTQYF
size: many; V: TRBV20-1; D: NA; J: TRBJ1-5; DNA: TGCAGTGCTAGAGATGGTGGCAGGGCCTTCAATCAGCCCCAGCATTTT; CDR3: CSARDGGRAFNQPQHF
size: many; V: TRBV20-1; D: NA; J: TRBJ2-5; DNA: TGCAGTGCTAGAGATGGACTACCGGAAGAGACCCAGTACTTC; CDR3: CSARDGLPEETQYF
size: many; V: TRBV20-1; D: NA; J: TRBJ1-1; DNA: TGCAGTGCTCGACTCGCGGGGGGACCGAACACTGAAGCTTTCTTT; CDR3: CSARLAGGPNTEAFF
size: many; V: TRBV5-1; D: NA; J: TRBJ1-1; DNA: TGCGCCAGCAGCTCGGAAATTCAGGGGCCGAAAAAGGAAGCTTTCTTT; CDR3: CASSSEIQGPKKEAFF
size: many; V: TRBV5-1; D: TRBD2; J: TRBJ2-5; DNA: TGCGCCAGCAGTCGCGGTAACTCGGGGGGAATGGAGACCCAGTACTTC; CDR3: CASSRGNSGGMETQYF
size: many; V: TRBV30; D: TRBD1; J: TRBJ1-5; DNA: TGTGCCTGGAGTGGTCCAGGGGGTGGCAATCAGCCCCAGCATTTT; CDR3: CAWSGPGGGNQPQHF
size: many; V: TRBV6-5; D: TRBD1; J: TRBJ1-1; DNA: TGTGCCAGCAGTTATTTGCGCGGGACAGGGTTTAGTGAAGCTTTCTTT; CDR3: CASSYLRGTGFSEAFF
size: many; V: TRBV7-6; D: NA; J: TRBJ2-5; DNA: TGTGCCAGCGGGACTCAAGAGACCCAGTACTTC; CDR3: CASGTQETQYF
size: many; V: TRBV7-9; D: TRBD1; J: TRBJ2-3; DNA: TGTGCCAGCAGCCCTAGGGGGCCAGATACGCAGTATTTT; CDR3: CASSPRGPDTQYF
size: many; V: TRBV7-2; D: NA; J: TRBJ2-3; DNA: TGTGCCAGCAGCCTTACGATAACAGATACGCAGTATTTT; CDR3: CASSLTITDTQYF
size: many; V: TRBV7-2; D: TRBD2; J: TRBJ2-2; DNA: TGTGCCAGCAGCCCGTTTCCCGGGACTAGCGGGACCGGGGAGCTGTTTTTT; CDR3: CASSPFPGTSGTGELFF
size: many; V: TRBV24-1; D: NA; J: TRBJ2-1; DNA: TGTGCCGTCGGCCGGGTTCTTCGCGATGAGCAGTTCTTC; CDR3: CAVGRVLRDEQFF
size: many; V: TRBV5-1; D: NA; J: TRBJ2-5; DNA: TGCGCCAGCAGCTTATCGCAGGGCGCGGTATCTTACTTC; CDR3: CASSLSQGAVSYF
size: many; V: TRBV27; D: TRBD1; J: TRBJ2-1; DNA: TGTGCCAGCAGTTTGAAGACAGGGGGTTCGGATGAGCAGTTCTTC; CDR3: CASSLKTGGSDEQFF
size: many; V: TRBV18; D: NA; J: TRBJ2-3; DNA: TGTGCCAGCTCACCAAGGCTAGCGGATACGCAGTATTTT; CDR3: CASSPRLADTQYF
size: many; V: TRBV19; D: NA; J: TRBJ1-5; DNA: TGTGCCAGTTGGATCCGTGTTGGGGGGGCGAAGCCCCAGCATTTT; CDR3: CASWIRVGGAKPQHF
size: few; V: TRBV5-1; D: NA; J: TRBJ2-7; DNA: TGCGCCAGCAGCTTGGATTTTAAGTACTACGAGCAGTACTTC; CDR3: CASSLDFKYYEQYF
size: many; V: TRBV18; D: TRBD1; J: TRBJ1-2; DNA: TGTGCCAGCTCACCAGGGACAGGGGACTATGGCTACACCTTC; CDR3: CASSPGTGDYGYTF
size: many; V: TRBV5-1; D: NA; J: TRBJ2-2; DNA: TGCGCCAGCAGCCTCAGTGGCGGGGTTGGTACCGGGGAGCTGTTTTTT; CDR3: CASSLSGGVGTGELFF